Listed here are 30 T cell receptor beta chains from one sample, sequenced in a study of T cells in localized non-small cell lung cancer. Repertoires were generated with immunoSEQ multiplex PCR, while TCRdb's copy carries only in-frame clones and drops some. The data show 2,000 to 3,000 clones, roughly 32% seen once. The sample was lung tumor tissue, taken before any cancer treatment. These receptors originate from a female donor over 55 with stage II squamous cell lung carcinoma.

This clone has just a few counts. The J gene is TRBJ2-6, the V gene TRBV11-3; D call uncertain. The germline CDR1 and CDR2 sequences are SGHNT and YENEEA. The CDR3 has 16 residues. Trimming took off 3 bases at V and 0 bases at J, with 9 bases between the two ends. The CDR3 nucleotides are TGTGCCAGCAGCTTTCATTTCCTCTCTGGGGCCAACGTCCTGACTTTC. It codes for CASSFHFLSGANVLTF. Drawing the rest from reference TRBV11-3 and TRBJ2-6, the complete variable domain is EAGVVQSPRYKIIEKKQPVAFWCNPISGHNTLYWYLQNLGQGPELLIRYENEEAVDDSQLPKDRFSAERLKGVDSTLKIQPAELGDSAVYLCASSFHFLSGANVLTFGAGSRLTVL.

The J gene is TRBJ1-2, the V gene TRBV28, with D perhaps matching TRBD1 (5 bases). Germline CDR1 and CDR2: MDHEN and SYDVKM. V was clipped by 3 bases and J by 8 bases, with 10 bases between them. This CDR3 is built from 12 residues. Written as DNA, the CDR3 is TGTGCCAGCAGTTTGGGGGTTTTGGGCTACACCTTC. This translates into CASSLGVLGYTF.

This clone is classed as medium-sized. Other DNA sequences of this sample code for an identical CDR3. The gene calls are TRBV9 and TRBJ2-5; TRBD2 matches at 7 bases. V lost 0 bases, J lost 0 bases, and 2 bases stayed unmatched. CDR1 and CDR2 from the germline V gene are SGDLS and YYNGEE. CDR3 size: 15 residues. Here the CDR3 DNA reads TGTGCCAGCAGCGTAGGAGCGGGGAACCAAGAGACCCAGTACTTC. Amino acids: CASSVGAGNQETQYF.

By share, this clone counts as medium-sized. The chain joins TRBV11-3 to TRBJ1-1; D possibly corresponds to TRBD1 (5 bases). V was trimmed by 5 bases and J by 2 bases, leaving 15 bases between them. The CDR3 runs 15 residues. The germline CDR1 and CDR2 sequences are SGHNT and YENEEA. CDR3 in amino acids: CASSPDGASNTEAFF. Here the CDR3 DNA reads TGTGCCAGCAGCCCGGACGGGGCCTCCAACACTGAAGCTTTCTTT.

The V gene is TRBV5-1, the J gene TRBJ1-2; TRBD1 is a possible D gene (5 bases). Trimming took off 0 bases at V and 7 bases at J, with 16 bases between the two ends. CDR1 is SGHRS and CDR2 is YFSETQ in the germline V gene. This CDR3 contains 15 residues. The CDR3 region has the DNA TGCGCCAGCAGCTTGGGCAGGGAAGGCGGTGGTGGCTACACCTTC. This gives the protein CASSLGREGGGGYTF.

This clone turned up a few times. The gene calls are TRBV19 and TRBJ2-3; the D is unclear. The CDR3 consists of 11 residues. V lost 7 bases and J 5 bases, leaving 7 bases between the germline ends. Looked up from germline, CDR1 is LNHDA and CDR2 is SQIVND (reference sequence). In nucleotides, the CDR3 is TGTGCCAGTATCAACCGAGATACGCAGTATTTT. It specifies CASINRDTQYF. The whole variable domain, filled in from reference TRBV19 and TRBJ2-3, reads DGGITQSPKYLFRKEGQNVTLSCEQNLNHDAMYWYRQDPGQGLRLIYYSQIVNDFQKGDIAEGYSVSREKKESFPLTVTSAQKNPTAFYLCASINRDTQYFGPGTRLTVL.

This clone was detected a few times. The chain couples TRBV18 to TRBJ2-7; D not resolved. CDR3 size: 12 residues. Germline assignment: CDR1 KGHSH and CDR2 LQKENI. The ends were cut back, 3 bases at V and 3 bases at J, with 6 bases in the middle. The CDR3 bases are TGTGCCAGCTCACCCAATAGCTACGAGCAGTACTTC. Amino acids: CASSPNSYEQYF. The complete variable domain, with remaining parts taken from reference TRBV18 and TRBJ2-7, reads NAGVMQNPRHLVRRRGQEARLRCSPMKGHSHVYWYRQLPEEGLKFMVYLQKENIIDESGMPKERFSAEFPKEGPSILRIQQVVRGDSAAYFCASSPNSYEQYFGPGTRLTVT.

The rearrangement uses TRBV19 and TRBJ1-2; D gene unclear. Germline loops: CDR1 LNHDA, CDR2 SQIVND (reference sequence). CDR3 length: 11 residues. The V gene lost 8 bases and the J gene lost 2 bases, with 6 bases spanning the gap. The CDR3 is CASALNYGYTF. In nucleotides, the CDR3 is TGTGCCAGTGCCCTAAACTATGGCTACACCTTC.

This clone was observed a handful of times. V usage is TRBV14 and J usage is TRBJ2-1; 9 bases are shared with TRBD1. CDR1 and CDR2 from the germline V gene are SGHDN and FVKESK. The junction had 10 bases not matched to a gene; V was cut back by 0 bases and J by 7 bases. CDR3 length: 17 residues. CDR3 sequence: CASSQDRGGQGGNEQFF. The CDR3 DNA reads TGTGCCAGCAGCCAAGATCGAGGGGGACAGGGAGGGAATGAGCAGTTCTTC.

Judged by abundance, this clone is medium-sized. This chain links TRBV6-8 with TRBJ1-2; TRBD1 matches 7 bases. CDR1 is MNHGY and CDR2 is SAAAGT in the germline V gene. The CDR3 is 15 amino acids. After removal of 6 bases from V and 0 bases from J, the junction contained 7 bases not matched to a gene. The CDR3 spells CASRKEQGPNYGYTF. The CDR3 DNA reads as TGTGCCAGCAGGAAGGAACAGGGGCCTAACTATGGCTACACCTTC.

J is TRBJ1-5 and V is TRBV18, with 9 bases identical to TRBD1. This CDR3 is built from 15 residues. The ends lost 0 bases at V and 4 bases at J; junction bases unmatched: 1. Germline CDR1 KGHSH, CDR2 LQKENI. This CDR3 reads CASSPPGTGNQPQHF. The CDR3 DNA sequence: TGTGCCAGCTCACCACCTGGGACAGGGAATCAGCCCCAGCATTTT.

The J gene is TRBJ2-5, the V gene TRBV15, with TRBD1 matching 11 bases. The CDR3 is made up of 15 amino acids. After removal of 3 bases from V and 9 bases from J, the junction contained 9 bases not matched to a gene. CDR1 is LNHNV, CDR2 YYDKDF, per germline (reference sequence). The CDR3 sequence: CATSSEDRGPQAQYF. The CDR3 DNA follows: TGTGCCACCAGCAGTGAGGACAGGGGGCCCCAGGCCCAGTACTTC.

By sample share, this clone is large. The rearrangement joins TRBV11-3 to TRBJ2-2, with D tentatively TRBD1 (5 bases). Trimming cost V 5 bases and J 8 bases, with 15 bases left between them. The germline CDR1 and CDR2 sequences are SGHNT and YENEEA. CDR3 length equals 14 residues. The CDR3 DNA reads TGTGCCAGCAGCCCGTTTCTTGCAGGGGGGGAGCTGTTTTTT. Translating it yields CASSPFLAGGELFF.

The rearrangement uses TRBV15 and TRBJ1-6; perhaps TRBD1 as D (6 bases). The germline V gene encodes CDR1 LNHNV and CDR2 YYDKDF (reference sequence). There are 15 residues in the CDR3. Trimming shortened V by 5 bases and J by 7 bases, and 15 bases separated the two germline ends. CDR3 in DNA: TGTGCCACCAGCGGGGGGACACAGCGGAATTCACCCCTCCACTTT. This gives the protein CATSGGTQRNSPLHF.

The chain employs TRBV6-8 and TRBJ1-1, with D possibly TRBD1 on 5 matching bases. The CDR3 has 15 residues. Between the trimmed V and J ends, which lost 0 bases and 8 bases, there was a span of 16 bases. In germline, CDR1 is MNHGY, CDR2 SAAAGT. CDR3 coding DNA: TGTGCCAGCAGTTACTCGACGGGGGGAGAATCGGAAGCTTTCTTT. Translated: CASSYSTGGESEAFF.

Relative to its sample, this clone is medium-sized. J is TRBJ2-1 and V is TRBV7-5; the D call in the table, TRBD1, was not verified against the DNA. TRBV7-5 is a pseudogene. The CDR3 loop spans 15 amino acids. CDR3 loop: CASSKQGANYNEQFF. In DNA, the CDR3 is TGTGCCAGCAGCAAACAGGGGGCGAATTACAATGAGCAGTTCTTC.

V and J are TRBV19 and TRBJ1-1; TRBD1 agrees at 9 bases. CDR1 and CDR2 from the germline V gene are LNHDA and SQIVND (reference sequence). Trimming cost V 10 bases and J 2 bases; bases outside gene matches: 5. The CDR3 is made up of 13 amino acids. The CDR3 bases are TGTGCCACCTCGGACAGGGGTAACACTGAAGCTTTCTTT. The encoded protein is CATSDRGNTEAFF.

The CDR3 region is CASSPGTSSNTGELFF. As DNA, the CDR3 is TGTGCCAGCAGCCCGGGAACCTCCTCGAACACCGGGGAGCTGTTTTTT. The chain joins TRBV7-7 to TRBJ2-2; D perhaps matches TRBD2 (5 bases). Germline V gene lookup returns CDR1 SSHAT and CDR2 FNYEAQ (reference sequence). Trimming took 5 bases from V and 0 from J, leaving 13 bases between them. The CDR3 sequence is 16 residues long.

The rearrangement joins TRBV9 to TRBJ2-1; 13 nucleotides agree with TRBD2. The J segment lost 5 bases and the V segment lost 0 bases, leaving 2 bases of the junction unmatched. This CDR3 has 16 amino acids. The germline gives CDR1 SGDLS, CDR2 YYNGEE. The CDR3 sequence: CASSVGTSGGHNEQFF. The CDR3 DNA follows: TGTGCCAGCAGCGTAGGGACTAGCGGGGGCCACAATGAGCAGTTCTTC.

The CDR3 sequence is CASSSSGTGPTGELFF. CDR3 DNA sequence: TGTGCCAGCAGCTCGAGCGGGACAGGGCCCACCGGGGAGCTGTTTTTT. The gene calls are TRBV11-3 and TRBJ2-2, with 9 bases matching TRBD1. V shed 4 bases and J 4 bases; nucleotides not matched to a gene: 7. Germline V gives CDR1 SGHNT, CDR2 YENEEA. CDR3 length: 16 amino acids.

This clone appeared a few times. This chain joins TRBV5-1 and TRBJ1-1, with a weak D call TRBD1 (5 bases). CDR3 length: 17 residues. Looked up from germline, CDR1 is SGHRS and CDR2 is YFSETQ. The V end lost 4 bases, the J end lost 1 base, and 20 bases lay between the germline ends. This CDR3 reads CASSRGMSSLKNTEAFF. The CDR3 DNA is TGCGCCAGCAGCCGGGGGATGAGCAGCCTTAAGAACACTGAAGCTTTCTTT.

The V and J genes are TRBV30 and TRBJ1-1; no reliable D call. From germline, CDR1 is GTSNPN and CDR2 SVGIG (reference sequence). The CDR3 consists of 11 residues. Trimming stripped 7 bases from V and 5 bases from J, with 11 bases between. The DNA for the CDR3 is TGTGCCTTGACAAGGCAAACTGAAGCTTTCTTT. Translating it yields CALTRQTEAFF.

This chain uses TRBV19 with TRBJ2-3; no definite D call. The germline V gene encodes CDR1 LNHDA and CDR2 SQIVND (reference sequence). This CDR3 is built from 13 residues. V gave up 1 base and J gave up 5 bases, with 7 bases separating them. The CDR3 DNA is TGTGCCAGTAGTATAGGGGGTAAAGATACGCAGTATTTT. It is translated as CASSIGGKDTQYF.

This clone is labeled medium-sized (0.01 to 0.1%). J is TRBJ2-2 and V is TRBV7-5; TRBD1 reflects the table's D call only, with no check against the DNA. TRBV7-5 is a recognized pseudogene. The CDR3 runs 15 residues. For the CDR3, the DNA is TGTGCCAGCGGGACAGGGAGAGGCTACACCGGGGAGCTGTTTTTT. Translating gives CASGTGRGYTGELFF.

The sample holds a few counts of this clone. V is TRBV27 and J is TRBJ2-7; TRBD2 is a possible D gene (5 bases). Trimming shortened V by 5 bases and J by 6 bases, and 14 bases separated the two germline ends. This CDR3 is built from 13 residues. Germline assignment: CDR1 MNHEY and CDR2 SMNVEV (reference sequence). The CDR3 sequence is CASSARYRGEQYF. In DNA form, the CDR3 reads TGTGCCAGCAGTGCTAGGTACCGGGGCGAGCAGTACTTC.

This clone occurred a few times. J is TRBJ1-1 and V is TRBV6-9; weak D call: TRBD1 (5 bases). The CDR3 is 11 amino acids. The V and J ends lost 5 bases and 11 bases respectively, with 12 bases between them. Germline CDR1 MNHGY, CDR2 SVAAGI. This CDR3 reads CASSRDLQAFF. DNA of the CDR3: TGTGCCAGCAGTAGGGACTTGCAGGCTTTCTTT.

The V call is TRBV11-3, the J call TRBJ2-3, with 8 bases fitting TRBD1. V dropped 5 bases and J dropped 2; count of bases not matched to a gene: 6. The CDR3 consists of 15 residues. CDR1 is SGHNT and CDR2 is YENEEA in the germline V gene. The CDR3 reads CASSGGDRHTDTQYF. CDR3 in DNA: TGTGCCAGCAGCGGAGGGGACAGGCACACAGATACGCAGTATTTT. Full variable domain (rest looked up from reference TRBV11-3 and TRBJ2-3): EAGVVQSPRYKIIEKKQPVAFWCNPISGHNTLYWYLQNLGQGPELLIRYENEEAVDDSQLPKDRFSAERLKGVDSTLKIQPAELGDSAVYLCASSGGDRHTDTQYFGPGTRLTVL.

The chain is built from TRBV6-8 and TRBJ1-5; 10 nucleotides agree with TRBD1. The CDR3 consists of 16 residues. The V segment lost 0 bases and the J segment 1 base; nucleotides outside the gene matches: 0. The V gene's germline CDR1 is MNHGY and CDR2 SAAAGT. CDR3 coding DNA: TGTGCCAGCAGTTACTCGGGACAGGGGAGCAATCAGCCCCAGCATTTT. Encoded protein: CASSYSGQGSNQPQHF.

The chain employs TRBV5-1 and TRBJ2-7; the D is unclear. Trimming left V 0 bases short and J 5 bases short, with 12 bases between. From germline, CDR1 is SGHRS and CDR2 YFSETQ. CDR3 length: 14 residues. This chain's CDR3 is CASSLGGVRDEQYF. The CDR3 nucleotides are TGCGCCAGCAGCTTGGGTGGGGTTCGGGACGAGCAGTACTTC.

The V gene is TRBV6-8, the J gene TRBJ2-1; D perhaps matches TRBD1 (6 bases). The CDR3 extends over 13 amino acids. The germline V gene has CDR1 MNHGY and CDR2 SAAAGT. V lost 5 bases, J lost 3 bases, and 8 bases lay in between. This chain's CDR3 is CASSVTGYNEQFF. As DNA, the CDR3 is TGTGCCAGCAGTGTGACAGGCTACAATGAGCAGTTCTTC.